These 18 T cell receptor beta chains came from one sample sequenced in a study of T cells after yellow fever vaccination. TCRdb reprocessed the 5' RACE reads with MiXCR, giving one entry per CDR3 protein. The table records 500,000 to 650,000 distinct CDR3 sequences, about a sixth of them present only once. Sequenced material: PBMCs, taken less than 6 days after the first yellow fever vaccination. Receptors originate from a man between 18 and 29 years old who received the YFV17D yellow fever vaccine.

This clonotype came up a few times. The V and J genes are TRBV5-4 and TRBJ2-3; D gene unclear. Trimming stripped 4 bases from V and 2 bases from J, with 8 bases between. Germline loops: CDR1 SGHNT, CDR2 YYREEE (reference sequence). The CDR3 spans 13 residues. The CDR3 nucleotides read TGTGCCAGCAGCGAACAACTCACAGATACGCAGTATTTT. Translated, it gives CASSEQLTDTQYF.

CDR3 loop: CASSLRVAKNIQYF. DNA for the CDR3: TGTGCCAGCAGTTTAAGGGTAGCCAAAAACATTCAGTACTTC. This chain uses TRBV12-3 or TRBV12-4 with TRBJ2-4; D is unclear. Between the trimmed V and J ends, which lost 2 bases and 0 bases, there was a span of 5 bases. CDR3 length: 14 amino acids.

In this sample, this clonotype turned up a few times. The V and J genes are TRBV6-2 or TRBV6-3 and TRBJ2-3; 8 nucleotides line up with TRBD2. Germline V gene sequence: CDR1 MNHEY, CDR2 SVGEGT. V was clipped by 4 bases and J by 11 bases; unmatched bases: 17. The CDR3 has 16 amino acids. Written as DNA, the CDR3 is TGTGCCAGCAGTTTATTGGCGGGGGGCCCCGGATCTGGGCAGTATTTT. Translation: CASSLLAGGPGSGQYF.

This clonotype was observed a few times. This chain links TRBV28 with TRBJ1-1, with 8 bases matching TRBD1. The CDR3 spans 16 residues. CDR1 is MDHEN and CDR2 is SYDVKM in the germline V gene. Trimming took 5 bases from V and 3 from J; bases not matched to a gene: 11. CDR3 nucleotide sequence: TGTGCCAGCAGTCCGCAGGGACAGGCTAGCGACACTGAAGCTTTCTTT. The encoded protein is CASSPQGQASDTEAFF.

The genes are TRBV5-1 and TRBJ2-7, with D unresolved. This CDR3 comprises 13 residues. V was trimmed by 3 bases and J by 6 bases, leaving 13 bases between them. The germline V gene has CDR1 SGHRS and CDR2 YFSETQ. DNA for the CDR3: TGCGCCAGCAGCTCTTCTCTAGGCGCCGAGCAGTACTTC. Its translation is CASSSSLGAEQYF.

This clonotype was seen more than once but under ten times. The chain combines TRBV15 with TRBJ1-1; weak D call: TRBD1 (5 bases). There are 15 residues in the CDR3. Germline CDR1 is LNHNV and CDR2 is YYDKDF (reference sequence). The V and J ends lost 4 bases and 6 bases respectively, with 18 bases between them. CDR3 DNA: TGTGCCACCAGCACCCCCCGGGGGAATGGGGCTGAAGCTTTCTTT. The encoded protein is CATSTPRGNGAEAFF. Supplemented by reference TRBV15 and TRBJ1-1, the full variable domain reads DAMVIQNPRYQVTQFGKPVTLSCSQTLNHNVMYWYQQKSSQAPKLLFHYYDKDFNNEADTPDNFQSRRPNTSFCFLDIRSPGLGDTAMYLCATSTPRGNGAEAFFGQGTRLTVV.

This clonotype was detected ten times or more. V gene TRBV5-6 combines with J gene TRBJ1-1, with 7 positions matching TRBD1. Germline V gene data show CDR1 as SGHDT and CDR2 as YYEEEE. The V and J ends lost 5 bases and 4 bases, in that order; junction bases with no gene match: 5. The CDR3 runs 13 residues. The CDR3: CASRGDRVTEAFF. CDR3 DNA sequence: TGTGCCAGCAGGGGTGACAGGGTCACTGAAGCTTTCTTT.

V and J are TRBV11-2 and TRBJ2-7, with D perhaps being TRBD1 or TRBD2 (5 bases each). Germline values: CDR1 SGHAT, CDR2 FQNNGV. The ends were cut back, 5 bases at V and 4 bases at J, with 12 bases in the middle. The CDR3 is 13 amino acids. The CDR3 is CASSLGREYEQYF. The CDR3 DNA sequence: TGTGCCAGCAGCCTAGGCAGGGAGTACGAGCAGTACTTC.

This clonotype was recorded once. The junction departs from germline at one end; a sequencing error may be responsible. The CDR3, as DNA: TGTGCCAGCGGTTACCGGGATCAAGGGGAAGCTTTCTTT. The encoded protein is CASGYRDQGEAFF. This rearrangement joins TRBV6-5 to TRBJ1-1; D is undetermined. This CDR3 is built from 13 residues. CDR1 MNHEY and CDR2 SVGAGI come from the germline V gene.

The chain recombines TRBV7-9 with TRBJ2-5, with 8 positions matching TRBD2. Germline CDR1 reads SEHNR; CDR2 reads FQNEAQ (reference sequence). With 4 bases clipped from V and 5 bases from J, the junction kept 6 bases outside the gene matches. The length of the CDR3 is 14 residues. CDR3: CASSSGLERETQYF. The CDR3 nucleotides are TGTGCCAGCAGCTCGGGACTAGAGAGGGAGACCCAGTACTTC.

The CDR3 spells CSAKGPASGGTGELFF. The CDR3 DNA reads as TGCAGTGCTAAAGGCCCCGCTAGCGGGGGTACCGGGGAGCTGTTTTTT. The chain couples TRBV20-1 to TRBJ2-2, with TRBD2 identical over 10 bases. With 4 bases clipped from V and 5 bases from J, the junction kept 10 bases outside the gene matches. This CDR3 spans 16 amino acids. Germline V CDR1 and CDR2: DFQATT, SNEGSKA (reference sequence).

This rearrangement joins TRBV6-2 or TRBV6-3 to TRBJ1-2; 7 nucleotides align to TRBD1. There are 14 residues in the CDR3. Germline V lookup: CDR1 MNHEY, CDR2 SVGEGT. V was pared by 6 bases and J by 0 bases, with 4 bases of the junction left unmatched. CDR3 amino acids: CASRTGRTNYGYTF. The CDR3 DNA follows: TGTGCCAGCAGGACAGGGAGAACTAACTATGGCTACACCTTC.

The rearrangement uses TRBV15 and TRBJ2-7; no clear D. Looked up from germline, CDR1 is LNHNV and CDR2 is YYDKDF (reference sequence). The CDR3 sequence is 11 residues long. Between the trimmed V and J ends, which lost 1 base and 7 bases, there was a span of 5 bases. The CDR3 here is CATSRAREQYF. The DNA of the CDR3 is TGTGCCACCAGCAGAGCACGGGAGCAGTACTTC.

CDR3 region: CASSLEPSFLPDNEQFF. In DNA form, the CDR3 reads TGTGCCAGCAGCTTAGAGCCTAGCTTTCTACCGGACAATGAGCAGTTCTTC. V is TRBV7-2 and J is TRBJ2-1, with D possibly being TRBD2 (5 bases). Germline CDR1 is SGHTA and CDR2 is FQGNSA. V was trimmed by 1 base and J by 5 bases, leaving 18 bases between them. The CDR3 covers 17 residues.

The chain has TRBV29-1 and TRBJ1-5; D perhaps matches TRBD1 (5 bases). Between the trimmed V and J ends, which lost 7 bases and 5 bases, there was a span of 15 bases. The CDR3 sequence is 13 residues long. Germline V gene lookup returns CDR1 SQVTM and CDR2 ANQGSEA. The CDR3 protein is CSAKQGPYQPQHF. In nucleotides, the CDR3 is TGCAGCGCCAAGCAGGGACCCTATCAGCCCCAGCATTTT.

The J gene is TRBJ2-1, the V gene TRBV7-2; D is possibly TRBD2 (5 bases). The CDR3 has 16 residues. Trimming cost V 5 bases and J 8 bases, with 22 bases left between them. Germline CDR1 and CDR2: SGHTA and FQGNSA. Here the CDR3 DNA reads TGTGCCAGCAGCCCCGAGTTTCGGGGATATCTACATGAGCAGTTCTTC. Protein: CASSPEFRGYLHEQFF.

This clonotype was counted ten times or more. This CDR3 is CASSPGPGLSYEQYV. The DNA of the CDR3 is TGCGCCAGCAGCCCTGGGCCAGGGCTTTCCTACGAGCAGTACGTC. The chain couples TRBV5-1 to TRBJ2-7, with D maybe TRBD1 (5 bases). Germline V CDR1 and CDR2: SGHRS, YFSETQ. CDR3 size: 15 residues. The ends were cut back, 4 bases at V and 1 base at J, with 15 bases in the middle.

This clonotype was picked up one time. The gene calls are TRBV4-3 and TRBJ1-4, with 9 bases matching TRBD1. The CDR3 consists of 14 residues. The ends lost 6 bases at V and 8 bases at J; junction bases unmatched: 7. CDR1 is LGHNA, CDR2 YSLEER, per germline. CDR3 nucleotides: TGCGCCAGCAGAAAGGGACAGGGCGGCGAAAAACTGTTTTTT. Encoded protein: CASRKGQGGEKLFF.